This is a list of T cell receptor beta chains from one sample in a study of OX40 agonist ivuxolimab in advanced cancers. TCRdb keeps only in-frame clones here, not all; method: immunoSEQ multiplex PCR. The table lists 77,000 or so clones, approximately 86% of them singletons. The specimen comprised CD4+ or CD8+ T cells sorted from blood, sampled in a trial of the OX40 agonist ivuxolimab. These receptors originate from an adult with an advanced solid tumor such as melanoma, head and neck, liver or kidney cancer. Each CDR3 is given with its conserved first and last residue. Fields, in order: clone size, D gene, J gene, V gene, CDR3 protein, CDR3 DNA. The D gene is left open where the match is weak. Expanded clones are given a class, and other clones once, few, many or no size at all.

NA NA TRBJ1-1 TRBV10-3 CAISATENTEAFF TGTGCCATCAGTGCTACCGAGAACACTGAAGCTTTCTTT
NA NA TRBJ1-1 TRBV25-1 CASSEQGLMNTEAFF TGTGCCAGCAGTGAGCAGGGGCTTATGAACACTGAAGCTTTCTTT
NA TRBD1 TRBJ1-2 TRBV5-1 CASSSTGGSSGYTF TGCGCCAGCAGCTCAACAGGGGGGTCGTCTGGCTACACCTTC
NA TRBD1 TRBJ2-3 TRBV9 CASSAPGTGTDTQYF TGTGCCAGCAGCGCCCCCGGGACAGGCACAGATACGCAGTATTTT
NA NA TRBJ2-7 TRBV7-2 CASSPRDASSYEQYF TGTGCCAGCAGCCCCCGGGACGCCAGCTCCTACGAGCAGTACTTC
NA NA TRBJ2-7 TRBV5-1 CASSLAGQLYEQYF TGCGCCAGCAGCTTGGCCGGACAGTTGTACGAGCAGTACTTC
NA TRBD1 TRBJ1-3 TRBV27 CASRPDRAPGNTIYF TGTGCCAGCAGGCCTGACAGGGCTCCTGGAAACACCATATATTTT
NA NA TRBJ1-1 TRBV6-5 CASSNWRIVNTEAFF TGTGCCAGCAGTAACTGGCGCATTGTGAACACTGAAGCTTTCTTT
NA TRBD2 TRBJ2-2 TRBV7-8 CASSLLRETGELFF TGTGCCAGCAGCTTATTGCGGGAGACCGGGGAGCTGTTTTTT
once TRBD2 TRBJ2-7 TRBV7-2 CASSGTSGSYEQYF TGTGCCAGCAGCGGGACTAGCGGATCCTACGAGCAGTACTTC
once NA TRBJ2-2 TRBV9 CASSVEGFGAAGELFF TGTGCCAGCAGCGTAGAAGGGTTCGGGGCAGCCGGGGAGCTGTTTTTT
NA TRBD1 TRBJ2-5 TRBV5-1 CASSPQGAGETQYF TGCGCCAGCAGCCCCCAGGGGGCTGGGGAGACCCAGTACTTC
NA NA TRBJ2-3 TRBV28 CASSPRGKSTDTQYF TGTGCCAGCAGTCCACGGGGAAAAAGCACAGATACGCAGTATTTT
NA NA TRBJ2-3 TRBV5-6 CASSSGTYTDTQYF TGTGCCAGCAGCTCGGGGACTTACACAGATACGCAGTATTTT
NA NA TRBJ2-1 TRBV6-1 CASSERPLRLYNEQFF TGTGCCAGCAGTGAGAGGCCGCTTAGATTATACAATGAGCAGTTCTTC
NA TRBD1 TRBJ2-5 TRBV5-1 CASSFEGAKETQYF TGCGCCAGCAGCTTTGAGGGGGCAAAAGAGACCCAGTACTTC
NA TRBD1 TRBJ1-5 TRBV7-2 CASSPRVGGGLNQPQHF TGTGCCAGCAGCCCACGGGTAGGGGGCGGACTGAATCAGCCCCAGCATTTT
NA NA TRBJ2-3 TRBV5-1 CASSREGIPSTDTQYF TGCGCCAGCAGCCGAGAGGGCATTCCGAGCACAGATACGCAGTATTTT
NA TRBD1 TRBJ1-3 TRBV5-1 CASRPGTGLNTIYF TGCGCCAGCAGACCCGGGACAGGGCTAAACACCATATATTTT
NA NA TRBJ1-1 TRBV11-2 CASSFFPSKVNTEAFF TGTGCCAGCAGCTTTTTCCCTAGTAAGGTGAACACTGAAGCTTTCTTT
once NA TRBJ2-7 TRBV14 CASSGHRTTRYEQYF TGTGCCAGCAGCGGACATCGAACAACGCGCTACGAGCAGTACTTC
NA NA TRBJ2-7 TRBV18 CASSPSRGKDYEQYF TGTGCCAGCTCACCATCTCGGGGGAAAGACTACGAGCAGTACTTC